This TCR beta chain comes out of a study of blood T cell repertoires in COVID-19. About the study: Collection of acute and convalescent COVID-19 samples took place in the United States, Italy and Spain.

The CDR3 loop spans 14 amino acids. Trimming pared 3 bases from V and 1 base from J, leaving 8 bases between. From germline, CDR1 is SGHNT and CDR2 YYREEE (reference sequence). In the original analysis: Nucleated cell counts were estimated from reference gene primer amplification. Repertoires were generated with immunoSEQ multiplex PCR, while TCRdb's copy carries only in-frame clones and drops some. V and J calls plus clone size are reproduced from that table; the DNA served to infer D and trimming. The table records 85,000 to 90,000 clones, 85% to 90% of them present only once. This receptor was identified in a human donor in a cohort sampled during active COVID-19. The chain uses TRBV5-4 and TRBJ1-3; D remains unclear. Sequencing was done on a sample of peripheral blood. CDR3 loop: CASSSSGSGNTIYF. For the CDR3, the DNA is TGTGCCAGCAGCTCCTCGGGTTCTGGAAACACCATATATTTT.